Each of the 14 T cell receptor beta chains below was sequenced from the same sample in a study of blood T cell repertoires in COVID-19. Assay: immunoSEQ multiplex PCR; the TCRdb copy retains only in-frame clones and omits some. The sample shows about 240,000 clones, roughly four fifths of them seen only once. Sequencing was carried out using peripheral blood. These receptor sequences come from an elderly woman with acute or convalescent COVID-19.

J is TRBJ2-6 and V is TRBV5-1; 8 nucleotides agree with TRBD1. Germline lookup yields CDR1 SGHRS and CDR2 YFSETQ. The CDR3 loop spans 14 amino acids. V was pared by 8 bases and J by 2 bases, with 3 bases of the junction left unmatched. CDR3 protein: CASAGGPGANVLTF. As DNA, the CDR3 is TGCGCCAGTGCAGGGGGCCCTGGGGCCAACGTCCTGACTTTC.

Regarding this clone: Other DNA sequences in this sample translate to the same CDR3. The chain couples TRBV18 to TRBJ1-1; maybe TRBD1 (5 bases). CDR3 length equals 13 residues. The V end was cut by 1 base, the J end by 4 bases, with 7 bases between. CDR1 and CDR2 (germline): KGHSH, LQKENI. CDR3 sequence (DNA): TGTGCCAGCTCACCACGGGGGGGCACTGAAGCTTTCTTT. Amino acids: CASSPRGGTEAFF.

The CDR3 reads CASSGDRGRNLNYGYTF. CDR3 nucleotides: TGTGCCAGCAGTGGGGACAGGGGGCGCAACCTTAACTATGGCTACACCTTC. The gene calls are TRBV2 and TRBJ1-2; 12 bases map to TRBD1. J gave up 1 base and V 4 bases, and 7 bases lay outside the gene matches. The CDR3 consists of 17 residues. Germline assignment: CDR1 SNHLY and CDR2 FYNNEI. The whole variable domain, remainder taken from reference TRBV2 and TRBJ1-2, is EPEVTQTPSHQVTQMGQEVILRCVPISNHLYFYWYRQILGQKVEFLVSFYNNEISEKSEIFDDQFSVERPDGSNFTLKIRSTKLEDSAMYFCASSGDRGRNLNYGYTFGSGTRLTVV.

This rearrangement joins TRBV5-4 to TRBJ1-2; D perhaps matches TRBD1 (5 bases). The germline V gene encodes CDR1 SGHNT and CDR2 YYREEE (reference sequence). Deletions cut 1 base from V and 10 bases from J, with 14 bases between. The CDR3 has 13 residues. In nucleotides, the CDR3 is TGTGCCAGCAGCTTGTACAGGCTGAGTTCCTACACCTTC. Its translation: CASSLYRLSSYTF.

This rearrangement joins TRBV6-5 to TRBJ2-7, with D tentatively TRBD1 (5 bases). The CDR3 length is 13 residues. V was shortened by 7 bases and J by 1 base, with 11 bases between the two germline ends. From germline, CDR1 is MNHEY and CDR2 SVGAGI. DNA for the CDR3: TGTGCCAGCAAAAGCACAGGTTCCTACGAGCAGTACTTC. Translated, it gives CASKSTGSYEQYF.

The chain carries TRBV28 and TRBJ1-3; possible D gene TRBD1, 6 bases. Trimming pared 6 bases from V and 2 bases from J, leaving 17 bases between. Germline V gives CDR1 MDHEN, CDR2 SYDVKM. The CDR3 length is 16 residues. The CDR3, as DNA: TGTGCCAGCAGCGGGAAGAGACAGGCAGCTGGAAACACCATATATTTT. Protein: CASSGKRQAAGNTIYF.

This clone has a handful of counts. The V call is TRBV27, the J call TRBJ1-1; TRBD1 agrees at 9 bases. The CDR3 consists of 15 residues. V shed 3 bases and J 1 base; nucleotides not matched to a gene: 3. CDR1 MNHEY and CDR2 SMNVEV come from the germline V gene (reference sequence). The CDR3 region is CASSLDRGPNTEAFF. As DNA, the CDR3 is TGTGCCAGCAGTTTGGACAGGGGTCCGAACACTGAAGCTTTCTTT.

The CDR3 nucleotides read TGCAGCGTTGCCACCGGGACTCGAAATGAGCAGTTCTTC. Protein product: CSVATGTRNEQFF. V is TRBV29-1 and J is TRBJ2-1; tentatively, D is TRBD2 (6 bases). With 4 bases removed from V and 7 bases from J, the gap between germline ends came to 14 bases. From germline, CDR1 is SQVTM and CDR2 ANQGSEA. The CDR3 spans 13 residues.

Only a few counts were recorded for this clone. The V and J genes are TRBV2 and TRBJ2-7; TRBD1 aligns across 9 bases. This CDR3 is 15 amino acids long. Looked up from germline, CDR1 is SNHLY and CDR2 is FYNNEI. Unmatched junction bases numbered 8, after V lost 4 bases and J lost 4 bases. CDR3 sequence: CASSVEGTGSYEQYF. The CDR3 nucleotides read TGTGCCAGCAGTGTGGAAGGGACAGGGAGTTACGAGCAGTACTTC.

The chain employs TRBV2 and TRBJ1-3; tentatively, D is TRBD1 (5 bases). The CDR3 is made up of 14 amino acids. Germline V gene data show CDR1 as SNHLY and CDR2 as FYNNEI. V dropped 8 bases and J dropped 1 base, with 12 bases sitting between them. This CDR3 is CASVFDRSGNTIYF. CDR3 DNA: TGTGCCAGCGTTTTCGACAGATCTGGAAACACCATATATTTT.

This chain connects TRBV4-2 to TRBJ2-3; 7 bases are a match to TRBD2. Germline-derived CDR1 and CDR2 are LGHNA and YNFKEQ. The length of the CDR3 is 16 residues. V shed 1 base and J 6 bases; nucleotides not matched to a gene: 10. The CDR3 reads CASSQGGLVPGDTQYF. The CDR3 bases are TGTGCCAGCAGCCAAGGTGGACTAGTACCGGGGGATACGCAGTATTTT.

The CDR3 reads CASSINRDYGYTF. The CDR3 nucleotides read TGTGCCAGTAGTATAAACAGGGATTATGGCTACACCTTC. The chain recombines TRBV19 with TRBJ1-2; D is possibly TRBD1 (6 bases). The CDR3 loop spans 13 amino acids. V was trimmed by 2 bases and J by 5 bases, leaving 9 bases between them. CDR1 and CDR2 from the germline V gene are LNHDA and SQIVND (reference sequence).

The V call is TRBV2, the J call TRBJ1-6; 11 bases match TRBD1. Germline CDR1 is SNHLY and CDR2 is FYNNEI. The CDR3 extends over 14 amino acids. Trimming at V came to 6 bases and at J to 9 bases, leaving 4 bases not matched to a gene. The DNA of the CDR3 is TGTGCCAGCAGGCAGGGGACAGGGGGTTCACCCCTCCACTTT. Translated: CASRQGTGGSPLHF.

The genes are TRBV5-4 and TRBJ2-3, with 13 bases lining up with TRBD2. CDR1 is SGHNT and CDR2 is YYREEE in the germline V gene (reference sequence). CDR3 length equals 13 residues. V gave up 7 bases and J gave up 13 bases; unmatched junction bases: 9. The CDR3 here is CASRTSGGQVEYF. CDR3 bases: TGTGCCAGCCGGACTAGCGGGGGCCAGGTGGAGTATTTT.